These 12 T cell receptor beta chains were all obtained from the same sample, sequenced in a study of blood T cells in healthy people across ages. With a J-beta primer mix and a sample-barcoded 5' primer, a second PCR ran about 7 to 12 cycles. TCRdb independently ran MiXCR on the 5' RACE reads; one entry per CDR3 protein. The sample shows around 1.5 million distinct CDR3 sequences, 42% of them seen only once. What was sequenced was blood. The receptors stem from a woman between 18 and 30 years old in good health.

This clonotype was detected once. V and J are TRBV20-1 and TRBJ2-5; the D is unclear. This CDR3 region has 15 residues. V was cut by 0 bases and J by 1 base, with 12 bases left in between. CDR1 is DFQATT, CDR2 SNEGSKA, per germline (reference sequence). CDR3 DNA sequence: TGCAGTGCTAGAGAGGCCGACGGCAGCCAAGAGACCCAGTACTTC. Its protein product is CSAREADGSQETQYF.

In this sample, this clonotype turned up a few times. The CDR3 reads CASSRISTEAFF. CDR3 DNA sequence: TGTGCCAGCAGCCGTATTTCGACTGAAGCTTTCTTT. The chain has TRBV12-3 or TRBV12-4 and TRBJ1-1; D ambiguous. The CDR3 has 12 amino acids. V was trimmed by 6 bases and J by 5 bases, leaving 10 bases between them.

J is TRBJ2-2 and V is TRBV10-3; D is ambiguous. The germline CDR1 and CDR2 sequences are ENHRY and SYGVKD. The CDR3 totals 11 residues. The V and J ends lost 8 bases and 5 bases respectively, with 6 bases between them. In DNA, the CDR3 is TGTGCCATCGGAAAAACCGGGGAGCTGTTTTTT. Translation: CAIGKTGELFF.

This sequence joins TRBV30 and TRBJ2-7, with D hard to call. The CDR3 is 14 residues long. V was trimmed by 3 bases and J by 6 bases, leaving 18 bases between them. Germline V lookup: CDR1 GTSNPN, CDR2 SVGIG (reference sequence). This chain's CDR3 is CAWRTGRLYGEQYF. The DNA of the CDR3 is TGTGCCTGGAGAACGGGCCGGCTCTACGGCGAGCAGTACTTC.

The chain joins TRBV11-1 to TRBJ2-1; 16 bases map to TRBD2. The CDR3 sequence is 18 residues long. Trimming removed 1 base from V and 4 bases from J; junction bases left unmatched: 4. CDR1 SGHAT and CDR2 FQDESV come from the germline V gene (reference sequence). The chain's CDR3 is CASSLGTGLAGGYNEQFF. CDR3 DNA sequence: TGTGCCAGCAGCTTAGGCACGGGACTAGCGGGGGGGTACAATGAGCAGTTCTTC. Complete variable domain (other parts from reference TRBV11-1 and TRBJ2-1): EAEVAQSPRYKITEKSQAVAFWCDPISGHATLYWYRQILGQGPELLVQFQDESVVDDSQLPKDRFSAERLKGVDSTLKIQPAELGDSAMYLCASSLGTGLAGGYNEQFFGPGTRLTVL.

V is TRBV9 and J is TRBJ2-3; D not resolved. Trimming stripped 4 bases from V and 8 bases from J, with 14 bases between. The CDR3 runs to 13 residues. CDR1 and CDR2 (germline): SGDLS, YYNGEE. This CDR3 is CASSPGQLFTQYF. CDR3 bases: TGTGCCAGCAGCCCGGGCCAGTTGTTTACGCAGTATTTT.

There are a few counts of this clonotype. The CDR3 bases are TGTGCCAGCAGTCATCCAGACAATGAGCAGTTCTTC. It translates to CASSHPDNEQFF. The chain links TRBV6-5 to TRBJ2-1; no clear D gene. This CDR3 is 12 amino acids long. V was pared by 5 bases and J by 5 bases, with 7 bases between. Germline loops: CDR1 MNHEY, CDR2 SVGAGI.

This clonotype showed up just a few times. This chain connects TRBV12-3 or TRBV12-4 to TRBJ2-5; 7 bases agree with TRBD2. V lost 1 base to trimming and J lost 2 bases; unmatched junction nucleotides: 4. The CDR3 is made up of 15 amino acids. The CDR3 here is CASSLVGGGQETQYF. The CDR3 nucleotides read TGTGCCAGCAGTTTAGTGGGGGGGGGGCAAGAGACCCAGTACTTC.

The chain carries TRBV12-1 and TRBJ2-2; TRBD2, the D gene given by the table, was not confirmed from the DNA. TRBV12-1 is labeled a pseudogene. The CDR3 extends over 21 amino acids. Written as DNA, the CDR3 is TGTGCCAGCAGCTTTGCGGATACGGCAGGGCTAGCGGGAGGAAACACCGGGGAGCTGTTTTTT. It translates to CASSFADTAGLAGGNTGELFF.

As concerns this clonotype: Just one base apart from a much larger clone, this may be a read error. This rearrangement joins TRBV2 to TRBJ1-1, with 7 bases lining up with TRBD1. The V segment lost 6 bases and the J segment 1 base; nucleotides outside the gene matches: 2. Germline loops: CDR1 SNHLY, CDR2 FYNNEI. The CDR3 runs to 13 residues. Here the CDR3 reads CASRGQWNTEAFF. CDR3 sequence (DNA): TGTGCCAGCAGGGGACAGTGGAACACTGAAGCTTTCTTT.

This clonotype has ten or more counts. J is TRBJ2-4 and V is TRBV6-1; D tentatively fits TRBD1 or TRBD2 (5 bases each). The CDR3 loop spans 14 amino acids. Looked up from germline, CDR1 is MNHNS and CDR2 is SASEGT. V lost 6 bases to trimming and J lost 6 bases, with 15 bases between them. CDR3 sequence: CASRGVGQLNIQYF. CDR3 nucleotide sequence: TGTGCCAGCAGGGGGGTGGGCCAGCTAAACATTCAGTACTTC.

This clonotype was seen only a few times. The gene calls are TRBV29-1 and TRBJ1-1; 7 bases align to TRBD1. Germline lookup yields CDR1 SQVTM and CDR2 ANQGSEA. The trim removed 6 bases at V and 0 bases at J, leaving 4 bases unmatched. The CDR3 loop spans 13 amino acids. The CDR3 protein is CSVGTDLNTEAFF. As DNA, the CDR3 is TGCAGCGTCGGGACAGATTTGAACACTGAAGCTTTCTTT.